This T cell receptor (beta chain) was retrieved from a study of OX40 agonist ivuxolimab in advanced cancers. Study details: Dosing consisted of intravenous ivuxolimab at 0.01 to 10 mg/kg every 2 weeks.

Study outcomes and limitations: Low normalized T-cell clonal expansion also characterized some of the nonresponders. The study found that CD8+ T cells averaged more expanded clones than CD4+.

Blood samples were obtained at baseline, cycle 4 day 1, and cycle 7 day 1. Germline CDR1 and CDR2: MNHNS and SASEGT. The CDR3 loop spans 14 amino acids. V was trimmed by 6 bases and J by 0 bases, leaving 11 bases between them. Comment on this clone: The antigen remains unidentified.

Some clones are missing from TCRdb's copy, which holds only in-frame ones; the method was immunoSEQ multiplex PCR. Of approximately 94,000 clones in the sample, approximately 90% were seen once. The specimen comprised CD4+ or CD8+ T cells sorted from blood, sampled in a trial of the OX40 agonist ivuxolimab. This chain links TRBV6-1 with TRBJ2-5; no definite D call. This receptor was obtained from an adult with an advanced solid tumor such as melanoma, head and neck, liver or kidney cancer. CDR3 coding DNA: TGTGCCAGCAGGTCAGGATCGTACCAAGAGACCCAGTACTTC. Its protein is CASRSGSYQETQYF.